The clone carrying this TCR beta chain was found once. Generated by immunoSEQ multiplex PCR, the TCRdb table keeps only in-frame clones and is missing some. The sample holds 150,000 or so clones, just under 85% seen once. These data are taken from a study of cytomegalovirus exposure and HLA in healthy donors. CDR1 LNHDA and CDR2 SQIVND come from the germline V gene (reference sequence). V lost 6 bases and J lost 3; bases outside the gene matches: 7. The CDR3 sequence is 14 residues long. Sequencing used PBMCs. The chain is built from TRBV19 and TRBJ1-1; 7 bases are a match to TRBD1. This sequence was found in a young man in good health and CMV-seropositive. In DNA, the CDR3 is TGTGCCAGTAGGCGGGCAGGGGGTGACACTGAAGCTTTCTTT. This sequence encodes CASRRAGGDTEAFF.